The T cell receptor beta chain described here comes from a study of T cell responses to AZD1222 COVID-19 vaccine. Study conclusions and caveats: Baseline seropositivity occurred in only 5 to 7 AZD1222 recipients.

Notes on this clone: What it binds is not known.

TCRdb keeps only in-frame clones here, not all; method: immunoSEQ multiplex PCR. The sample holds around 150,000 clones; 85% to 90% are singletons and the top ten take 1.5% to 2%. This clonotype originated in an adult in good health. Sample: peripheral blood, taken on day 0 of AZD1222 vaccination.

Here the CDR3 DNA reads TGTGCCACCAGCAGAGAGGGGACAGGGGGCTATGGCTACACCTTC. This sequence encodes CATSREGTGGYGYTF. The rearrangement uses TRBV15 and TRBJ1-2; TRBD1 aligns across 11 bases. This CDR3 is built from 15 residues. The germline V gene has CDR1 LNHNV and CDR2 YYDKDF (reference sequence). V was pared by 0 bases and J by 4 bases, with 1 base of the junction left unmatched.